The subject of this entry is one T cell receptor beta chain. This sample was taken from a study of blood T cell repertoires in COVID-19. Study-level information: Acute and convalescent COVID-19 specimens originated in the United States, Italy and Spain.

Germline assignment: CDR1 MNHNY and CDR2 SVGAGI (reference sequence). The CDR3 runs 15 residues. J lost 7 bases, V lost 7 bases, and 8 bases had no gene match. The authors' processing: It was from reference gene primer amplification that nucleated cell counts were estimated. TCRdb's table, derived via immunoSEQ multiplex PCR, lists solely in-frame clones and lacks some. D and trimming were read from the DNA, whereas the V and J calls and clone size are those reported in that table. The sample holds 150,000 or so clones, about nine tenths seen once. The clonotype comes from a woman aged 35 to 49 who had been exposed to COVID-19. Material: PBMCs or T cells enriched from blood (not recorded which). The genes are TRBV6-6 and TRBJ1-6; 9 nucleotides match TRBD1. DNA of the CDR3: TGTGCCAGCAACCTAAGGACAGGGGTCAATTCACCCCTCCACTTT. Protein sequence: CASNLRTGVNSPLHF.